Listed here are 23 T cell receptor beta chains from one sample, sequenced in a study of blood T cell repertoires in COVID-19. The assay was immunoSEQ multiplex PCR, and TCRdb's table has in-frame clones only and misses some. This sample has a few hundred thousand clones, with 89% found just once. The sequencing input was peripheral blood. All receptors come from a woman aged 55 to 70 with acute or convalescent COVID-19.

This clone was seen more than once but under ten times. The V gene is TRBV28, the J gene TRBJ2-5; 11 bases fit TRBD1. This CDR3 spans 13 amino acids. CDR1 is MDHEN, CDR2 SYDVKM, per germline. V lost 6 bases, J lost 7 bases, and 4 bases stayed unmatched. The CDR3 spells CASSGQGAATQYF. CDR3 nucleotide sequence: TGTGCCAGCAGCGGACAGGGGGCAGCGACCCAGTACTTC.

The V gene is TRBV6-5, the J gene TRBJ2-7; D uncertain. Germline values: CDR1 MNHEY, CDR2 SVGAGI. V was pared by 4 bases and J by 3 bases, with 4 bases between. The CDR3 spans 11 residues. Written as DNA, the CDR3 is TGTGCCAGCAGTTCCCTCTACGAGCAGTACTTC. Translation: CASSSLYEQYF.

This rearrangement joins TRBV18 to TRBJ2-7; the D is unclear. This CDR3 has 13 amino acids. The V and J ends lost 3 bases and 0 bases respectively, with 6 bases between them. Germline V gene data show CDR1 as KGHSH and CDR2 as LQKENI. In DNA, the CDR3 is TGTGCCAGCTCACCCGCTAGCTCCTACGAGCAGTACTTC. Protein: CASSPASSYEQYF.

This chain links TRBV5-4 with TRBJ2-2, with 7 bases matching TRBD1. The CDR3 is made up of 16 amino acids. In germline, CDR1 is SGHNT, CDR2 YYREEE (reference sequence). V dropped 4 bases and J dropped 4; count of bases not matched to a gene: 10. CDR3 region: CASSPWGTVSTGELFF. CDR3 nucleotides: TGTGCCAGCAGCCCGTGGGGGACAGTGAGCACCGGGGAGCTGTTTTTT.

The rearrangement joins TRBV6-4 to TRBJ2-2; weak D call: TRBD2 (5 bases). Germline V gene lookup returns CDR1 MRHNA and CDR2 SNTAGT. V was shortened by 4 bases and J by 8 bases, with 8 bases between the two germline ends. The CDR3 covers 12 residues. CDR3 loop: CASSAEGGELFF. The DNA of the CDR3 is TGTGCCAGCAGTGCCGAGGGAGGGGAGCTGTTTTTT.

The chain uses TRBV28 and TRBJ2-2, with 10 nucleotides matching TRBD1. V lost 5 bases, J lost 6 bases, and 3 bases stayed unmatched. Germline CDR1 reads MDHEN; CDR2 reads SYDVKM. This CDR3 has 14 residues. Here the CDR3 reads CASSTGQGAGELFF. The DNA for the CDR3 is TGTGCCAGCAGTACTGGACAGGGGGCCGGGGAGCTGTTTTTT. The variable domain in full, with the rest retrieved from reference TRBV28 and TRBJ2-2, is DVKVTQSSRYLVKRTGEKVFLECVQDMDHENMFWYRQDPGLGLRLIYFSYDVKMKEKGDIPEGYSVSREKKERFSLILESASTNQTSMYLCASSTGQGAGELFFGEGSRLTVL.

The rearrangement uses TRBV5-4 and TRBJ2-3; no definite D call. V shed 4 bases and J shed 0 bases, with 12 bases lying between them. From germline, CDR1 is SGHNT and CDR2 YYREEE (reference sequence). The CDR3 is made up of 15 amino acids. CDR3 protein: CASSLPSASTDTQYF. CDR3 nucleotides: TGTGCCAGCAGCCTACCAAGCGCCAGCACAGATACGCAGTATTTT. The full variable domain, completed using reference TRBV5-4 and TRBJ2-3, is ETGVTQSPTHLIKTRGQQVTLRCSSQSGHNTVSWYQQALGQGPQFIFQYYREEENGRGNFPPRFSGLQFPNYSSELNVNALELDDSALYLCASSLPSASTDTQYFGPGTRLTVL.

V is TRBV16 and J is TRBJ1-2; D unclear. CDR3 length: 13 amino acids. V dropped 7 bases and J dropped 9 bases, with 18 bases sitting between them. In germline, CDR1 is KGHSY, CDR2 FQNENV. The CDR3 region has the DNA TGTGCCAGCACTCCAGAGGAGGGTACTCGCTACACCTTC. It translates to CASTPEEGTRYTF.

This clone has more than one count but fewer than ten. This chain uses TRBV3-1 (or the pseudogene TRBV3-2) with TRBJ1-1; TRBD1 aligns across 9 bases. Per germline, CDR1 LGHDT and CDR2 YNNKEL (reference sequence). There are 15 residues in the CDR3. V dropped 1 base and J dropped 1; count of bases not matched to a gene: 1. This CDR3 reads CASSQVTGGNTEAFF. CDR3 bases: TGTGCCAGCAGCCAAGTGACAGGGGGGAACACTGAAGCTTTCTTT.

The rearrangement uses TRBV5-5 and TRBJ2-2; 7 nucleotides match TRBD1. V shed 1 base and J 6 bases; nucleotides not matched to a gene: 3. This CDR3 has 14 amino acids. The V gene's germline CDR1 is SGHKS and CDR2 YYEKEE (reference sequence). Here the CDR3 reads CASSLRQGAGELFF. DNA of the CDR3: TGTGCCAGCAGCTTGCGGCAGGGGGCCGGGGAGCTGTTTTTT. Combining the CDR3 with reference TRBV5-5 and TRBJ2-2 gives the whole variable domain DAGVTQSPTHLIKTRGQQVTLRCSPISGHKSVSWYQQVLGQGPQFIFQYYEKEERGRGNFPDRFSARQFPNYSSELNVNALLLGDSALYLCASSLRQGAGELFFGEGSRLTVL.

The J gene is TRBJ2-2, the V gene TRBV11-1; the match to TRBD2 covers 8 bases. With V trimmed by 5 bases and J by 8 bases, 13 bases remained unmatched. The CDR3 loop spans 16 amino acids. Germline V gene data show CDR1 as SGHAT and CDR2 as FQDESV (reference sequence). This CDR3 reads CASSGPSGRISGELFF. The CDR3, as DNA: TGTGCCAGCAGCGGCCCAAGCGGGAGAATTTCGGGGGAGCTGTTTTTT.

This clone is a singleton in its sample. The chain combines TRBV18 with TRBJ1-2, with 9 bases identical to TRBD1. This CDR3 has 14 residues. J was trimmed by 5 bases and V by 5 bases; bases with no gene match: 6. The V gene's germline CDR1 is KGHSH and CDR2 LQKENI. The DNA for the CDR3 is TGTGCCAGCTCAGCGGGACAGGGCACGTATGGCTACACCTTC. Encoded protein: CASSAGQGTYGYTF.

This rearrangement joins TRBV27 to TRBJ2-1; no reliable D call. The CDR3 runs 13 residues. V was cut by 3 bases and J by 5 bases, with 8 bases left in between. Germline CDR1 and CDR2: MNHEY and SMNVEV (reference sequence). The CDR3 coding sequence is TGTGCCAGCAGTTTGGGCCGACACAATGAGCAGTTCTTC. As protein: CASSLGRHNEQFF.

The rearrangement joins TRBV6-5 to TRBJ1-2, with no clear D. The CDR3 is made up of 15 amino acids. V lost 6 bases to trimming and J lost 0 bases, with 14 bases between them. Germline V lookup: CDR1 MNHEY, CDR2 SVGAGI. CDR3 nucleotides: TGTGCCAGCAGCTCTCCGGGGTTTCCTAACTATGGCTACACCTTC. This sequence encodes CASSSPGFPNYGYTF.

Written as DNA, the CDR3 is TGTGCCAGCACCACAGACAGGGGATACGAGCAGTACTTC. Amino acid sequence: CASTTDRGYEQYF. This sequence joins TRBV6-5 and TRBJ2-7, with TRBD1 identical over 8 bases. Germline-derived CDR1 and CDR2 are MNHEY and SVGAGI. Losses at the gene ends were 7 bases for V and 4 bases for J; bases not matched to a gene: 6. The CDR3 spans 13 residues.

The V gene is TRBV7-2, the J gene TRBJ1-1; weak D call: TRBD1 (6 bases). V shed 5 bases and J shed 3 bases, with 10 bases lying between them. This CDR3 is built from 13 residues. Germline CDR1 is SGHTA and CDR2 is FQGNSA. The CDR3, as DNA: TGTGCCAGCAGCCAACACAGGGACACTGAAGCTTTCTTT. This sequence encodes CASSQHRDTEAFF.

The chain couples TRBV4-1 to TRBJ2-1, with no clear D. Trimming removed 0 bases from V and 4 bases from J, with 13 bases in between. Germline CDR1 MGHRA, CDR2 YSYEKL. The CDR3 has 16 residues. In DNA, the CDR3 is TGCGCCAGCAGCCAAGAGAGGTACCCCCCATACAATGAGCAGTTCTTC. Its protein product is CASSQERYPPYNEQFF.

This chain connects TRBV3-1 (or the pseudogene TRBV3-2) to TRBJ1-4; D perhaps matches TRBD1 (6 bases). From germline, CDR1 is LGHDT and CDR2 YNNKEL (reference sequence). The CDR3 is 13 amino acids. The V gene lost 1 base and the J gene lost 7 bases, with 7 bases spanning the gap. The CDR3 sequence is CASSQVGAEKLFF. DNA for the CDR3: TGTGCCAGCAGCCAAGTGGGGGCTGAAAAACTGTTTTTT.

The chain is built from TRBV11-2 and TRBJ2-1; 7 nucleotides align to TRBD2. After removal of 1 base from V and 6 bases from J, the junction contained 12 bases not matched to a gene. The CDR3 has 17 amino acids. The germline gives CDR1 SGHAT, CDR2 FQNNGV. The CDR3 DNA sequence: TGTGCCAGCAGCTTAGTGGCTAGCGGACGGCTGGGCAATGAGCAGTTCTTC. It specifies CASSLVASGRLGNEQFF.

In its sample, this clone was seen once. The chain carries TRBV4-3 and TRBJ2-7; TRBD1 might be the D (6 bases). The V gene lost 0 bases and the J gene lost 4 bases, with 16 bases spanning the gap. The CDR3 extends over 16 amino acids. Germline values: CDR1 LGHNA, CDR2 YSLEER. The CDR3 bases are TGCGCCAGCAGCCAAGATCCCAGGGGCGAATTGTACGAGCAGTACTTC. Its protein is CASSQDPRGELYEQYF.

The V call is TRBV18, the J call TRBJ1-2; 8 positions match TRBD1. Per the germline V gene, CDR1 is KGHSH and CDR2 is LQKENI. The V segment lost 2 bases and the J segment 9 bases; nucleotides outside the gene matches: 17. This CDR3 has 17 residues. DNA for the CDR3: TGTGCCAGCTCACCATTGGGACAGGCGGGATCCCGTTACAGCTACACCTTC. Amino acids: CASSPLGQAGSRYSYTF.

The chain links TRBV15 to TRBJ1-4; TRBD1 agrees at 8 bases. Trimming cost V 3 bases and J 1 base; bases outside gene matches: 1. CDR1 and CDR2 from the germline V gene are LNHNV and YYDKDF (reference sequence). The CDR3 spans 15 residues. The CDR3 DNA sequence: TGTGCCACCAGCAGCGACAGGGGAACTAATGAAAAACTGTTTTTT. Protein sequence: CATSSDRGTNEKLFF.

This chain connects TRBV13 to TRBJ1-5; D unclear. The germline V and J ends were trimmed by 5 bases and 0 bases, with 14 bases remaining between them. Per germline, CDR1 PRHDT and CDR2 FYEKMQ (reference sequence). This CDR3 comprises 16 residues. Written as DNA, the CDR3 is TGTGCCAGCAGCGGTAGTGGGAGACTTAGCAATCAGCCCCAGCATTTT. Protein sequence: CASSGSGRLSNQPQHF.